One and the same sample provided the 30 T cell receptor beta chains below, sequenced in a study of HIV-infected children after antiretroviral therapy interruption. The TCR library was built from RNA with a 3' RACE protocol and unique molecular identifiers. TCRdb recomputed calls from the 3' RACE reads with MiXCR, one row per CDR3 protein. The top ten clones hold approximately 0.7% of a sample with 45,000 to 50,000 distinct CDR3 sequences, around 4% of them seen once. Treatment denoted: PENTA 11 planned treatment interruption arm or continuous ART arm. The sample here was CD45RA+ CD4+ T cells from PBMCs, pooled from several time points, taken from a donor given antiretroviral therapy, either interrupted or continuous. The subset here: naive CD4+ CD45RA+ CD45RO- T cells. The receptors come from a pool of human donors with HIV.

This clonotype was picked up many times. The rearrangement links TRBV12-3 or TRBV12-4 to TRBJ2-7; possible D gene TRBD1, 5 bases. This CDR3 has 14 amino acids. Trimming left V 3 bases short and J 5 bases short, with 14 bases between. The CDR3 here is CASSFEQGNHEQYF. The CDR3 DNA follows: TGTGCCAGCAGTTTTGAGCAGGGTAACCACGAGCAGTACTTC.

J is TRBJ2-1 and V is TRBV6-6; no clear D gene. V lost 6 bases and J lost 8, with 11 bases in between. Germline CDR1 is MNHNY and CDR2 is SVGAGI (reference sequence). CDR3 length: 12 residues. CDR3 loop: CASSPPQDEQFF. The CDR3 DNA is TGTGCCAGCAGCCCACCCCAGGATGAGCAGTTCTTC.

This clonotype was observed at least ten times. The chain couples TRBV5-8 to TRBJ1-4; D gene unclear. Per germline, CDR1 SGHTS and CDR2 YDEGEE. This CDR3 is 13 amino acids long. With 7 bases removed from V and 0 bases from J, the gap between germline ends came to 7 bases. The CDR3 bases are TGTGCCAGCCAACGGGCAACTAATGAAAAACTGTTTTTT. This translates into CASQRATNEKLFF. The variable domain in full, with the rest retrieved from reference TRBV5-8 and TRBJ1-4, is EAGVTQSPTHLIKTRGQQATLRCSPISGHTSVYWYQQALGLGLQFLLWYDEGEERNRGNFPPRFSGRQFPNYSSELNVNALELEDSALYLCASQRATNEKLFFGSGTQLSVL.

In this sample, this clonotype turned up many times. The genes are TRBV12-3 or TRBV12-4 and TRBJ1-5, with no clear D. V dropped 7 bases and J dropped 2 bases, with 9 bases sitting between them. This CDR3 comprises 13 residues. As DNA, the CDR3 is TGTGCCAGCACCTCACTGGGCAATCAGCCCCAGCATTTT. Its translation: CASTSLGNQPQHF.

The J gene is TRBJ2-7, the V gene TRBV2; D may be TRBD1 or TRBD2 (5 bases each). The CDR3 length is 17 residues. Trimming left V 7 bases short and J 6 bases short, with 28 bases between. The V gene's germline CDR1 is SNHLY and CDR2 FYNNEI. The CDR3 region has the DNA TGTGCCAGCATGATGGGACCTTTAAGGGCTGGGGTCTCCGAGCAGTACTTC. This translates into CASMMGPLRAGVSEQYF. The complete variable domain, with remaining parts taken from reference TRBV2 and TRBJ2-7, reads EPEVTQTPSHQVTQMGQEVILRCVPISNHLYFYWYRQILGQKVEFLVSFYNNEISEKSEIFDDQFSVERPDGSNFTLKIRSTKLEDSAMYFCASMMGPLRAGVSEQYFGPGTRLTVT.

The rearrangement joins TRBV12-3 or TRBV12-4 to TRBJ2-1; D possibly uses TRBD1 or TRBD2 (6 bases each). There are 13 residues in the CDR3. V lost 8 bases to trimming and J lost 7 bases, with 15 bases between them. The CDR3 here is CASSPRGRNEQFF. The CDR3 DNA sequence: TGTGCCAGCTCCCCGAGGGGGAGGAATGAGCAGTTCTTC.

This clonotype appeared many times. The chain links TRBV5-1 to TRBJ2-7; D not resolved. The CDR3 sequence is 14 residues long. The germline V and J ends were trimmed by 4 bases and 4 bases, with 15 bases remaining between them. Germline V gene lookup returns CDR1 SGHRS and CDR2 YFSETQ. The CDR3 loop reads CASSRQTRDYEQYF. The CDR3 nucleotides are TGCGCCAGCAGCAGGCAGACCCGAGATTACGAGCAGTACTTC.

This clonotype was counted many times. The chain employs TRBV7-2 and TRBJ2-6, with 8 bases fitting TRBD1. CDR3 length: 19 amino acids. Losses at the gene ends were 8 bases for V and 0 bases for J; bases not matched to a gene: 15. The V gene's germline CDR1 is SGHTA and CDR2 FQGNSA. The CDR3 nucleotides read TGTGCCAGCGGGGCGGACAGGGTGGGTCAAAACTCTGGGGCCAACGTCCTGACTTTC. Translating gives CASGADRVGQNSGANVLTF.

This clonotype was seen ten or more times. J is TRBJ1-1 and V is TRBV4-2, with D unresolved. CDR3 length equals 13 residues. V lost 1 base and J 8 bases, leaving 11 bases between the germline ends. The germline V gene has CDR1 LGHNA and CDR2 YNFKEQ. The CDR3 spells CASSQVGSIEAFF. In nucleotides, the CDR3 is TGTGCCAGCAGCCAAGTAGGCTCAATAGAAGCTTTCTTT.

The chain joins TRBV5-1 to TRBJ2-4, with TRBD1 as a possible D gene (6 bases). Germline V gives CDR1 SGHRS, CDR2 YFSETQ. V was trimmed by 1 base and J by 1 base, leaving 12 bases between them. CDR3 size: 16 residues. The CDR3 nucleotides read TGCGCCAGCAGCTTGCCCGACAGGCCCGCCAAAAACATTCAGTACTTC. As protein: CASSLPDRPAKNIQYF.

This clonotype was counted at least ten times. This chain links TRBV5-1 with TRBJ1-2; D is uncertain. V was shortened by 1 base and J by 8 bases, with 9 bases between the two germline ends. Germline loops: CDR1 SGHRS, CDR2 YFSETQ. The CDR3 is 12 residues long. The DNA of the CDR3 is TGCGCCAGCAGCTTGAACGAGGACGGCTACACCTTC. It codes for CASSLNEDGYTF.

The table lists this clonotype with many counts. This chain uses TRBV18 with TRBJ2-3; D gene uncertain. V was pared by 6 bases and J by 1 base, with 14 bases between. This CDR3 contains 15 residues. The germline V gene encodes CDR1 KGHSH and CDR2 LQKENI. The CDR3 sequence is CASSTSPWGTDTQYF. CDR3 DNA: TGTGCCAGCTCGACGTCCCCCTGGGGCACAGATACGCAGTATTTT. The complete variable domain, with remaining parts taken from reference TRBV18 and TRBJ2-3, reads NAGVMQNPRHLVRRRGQEARLRCSPMKGHSHVYWYRQLPEEGLKFMVYLQKENIIDESGMPKERFSAEFPKEGPSILRIQQVVRGDSAAYFCASSTSPWGTDTQYFGPGTRLTVL.

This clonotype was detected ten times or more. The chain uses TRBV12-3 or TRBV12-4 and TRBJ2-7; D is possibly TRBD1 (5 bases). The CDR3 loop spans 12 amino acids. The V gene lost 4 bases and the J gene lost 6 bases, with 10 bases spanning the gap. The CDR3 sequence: CASSSGQAEQYF. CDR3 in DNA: TGTGCCAGCAGTTCCGGACAAGCCGAGCAGTACTTC.

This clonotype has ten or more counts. DNA for the CDR3: TGTGCCATCAGTGAGACTTTAGCGGGGGGGAACACCGGGGAGCTGTTTTTT. This encodes CAISETLAGGNTGELFF. The chain joins TRBV10-3 to TRBJ2-2, with 10 bases that match TRBD2. The CDR3 is 17 amino acids. CDR1 is ENHRY, CDR2 SYGVKD, per germline. The V gene end was trimmed by 2 bases and the J gene end by 1 base; junction bases not matched to a gene: 4.

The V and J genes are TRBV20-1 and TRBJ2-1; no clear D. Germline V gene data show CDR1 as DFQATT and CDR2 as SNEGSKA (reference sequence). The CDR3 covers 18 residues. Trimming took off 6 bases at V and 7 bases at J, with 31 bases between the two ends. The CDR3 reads CSALNPLALTGSGNEQFF. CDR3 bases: TGCAGTGCATTAAACCCCCTTGCGTTGACGGGTAGTGGTAATGAGCAGTTCTTC.

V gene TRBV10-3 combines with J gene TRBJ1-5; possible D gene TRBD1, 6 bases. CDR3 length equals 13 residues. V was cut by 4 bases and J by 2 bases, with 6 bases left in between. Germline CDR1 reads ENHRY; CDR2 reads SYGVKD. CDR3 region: CAISGTGNQPQHF. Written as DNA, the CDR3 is TGTGCCATCAGTGGGACAGGCAATCAGCCCCAGCATTTT.

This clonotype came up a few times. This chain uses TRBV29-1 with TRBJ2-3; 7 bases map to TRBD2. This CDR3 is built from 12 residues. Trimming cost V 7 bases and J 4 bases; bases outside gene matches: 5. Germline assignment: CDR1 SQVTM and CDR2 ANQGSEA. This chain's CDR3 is CSGSSGADTQYF. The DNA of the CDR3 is TGCAGCGGATCTAGCGGAGCAGATACGCAGTATTTT.

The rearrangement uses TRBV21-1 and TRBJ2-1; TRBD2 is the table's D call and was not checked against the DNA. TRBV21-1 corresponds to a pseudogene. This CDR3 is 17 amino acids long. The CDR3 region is CASSNRGTSGEFNEQFF. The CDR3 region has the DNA TGTGCCAGCAGCAACCGCGGGACTAGCGGAGAATTCAATGAGCAGTTCTTC.

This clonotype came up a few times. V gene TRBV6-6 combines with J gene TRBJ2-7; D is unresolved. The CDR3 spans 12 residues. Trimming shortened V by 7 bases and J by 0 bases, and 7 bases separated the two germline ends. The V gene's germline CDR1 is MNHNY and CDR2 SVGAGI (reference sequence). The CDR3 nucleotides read TGTGCCAGCACGGACGTCTCCTACGAGCAGTACTTC. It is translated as CASTDVSYEQYF.

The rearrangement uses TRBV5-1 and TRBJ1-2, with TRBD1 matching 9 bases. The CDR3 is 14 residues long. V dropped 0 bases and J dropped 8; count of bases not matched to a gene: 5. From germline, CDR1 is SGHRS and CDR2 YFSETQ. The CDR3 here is CASSLVGTGKGYTF. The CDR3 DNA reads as TGCGCCAGCAGCTTGGTAGGGACAGGGAAGGGCTACACCTTC.

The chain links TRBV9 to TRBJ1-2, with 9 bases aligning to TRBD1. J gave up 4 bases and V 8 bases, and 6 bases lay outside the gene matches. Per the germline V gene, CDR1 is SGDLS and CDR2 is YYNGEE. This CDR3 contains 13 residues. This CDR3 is CASGTGSIYGYTF. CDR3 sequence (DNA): TGTGCCAGTGGGACAGGGTCTATCTATGGCTACACCTTC. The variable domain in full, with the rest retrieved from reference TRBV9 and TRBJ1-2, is DSGVTQTPKHLITATGQRVTLRCSPRSGDLSVYWYQQSLDQGLQFLIQYYNGEERAKGNILERFSAQQFPDLHSELNLSSLELGDSALYFCASGTGSIYGYTFGSGTRLTVV.

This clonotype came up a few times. The CDR3 spells CASRGELAKNIQYF. CDR3 nucleotides: TGTGCCAGCCGCGGGGAGTTAGCCAAAAACATTCAGTACTTC. The chain recombines TRBV2 with TRBJ2-4, with D tentatively TRBD2 (6 bases). V lost 8 bases and J lost 0, with 11 bases in between. The CDR3 spans 14 residues. Germline V gene lookup returns CDR1 SNHLY and CDR2 FYNNEI.

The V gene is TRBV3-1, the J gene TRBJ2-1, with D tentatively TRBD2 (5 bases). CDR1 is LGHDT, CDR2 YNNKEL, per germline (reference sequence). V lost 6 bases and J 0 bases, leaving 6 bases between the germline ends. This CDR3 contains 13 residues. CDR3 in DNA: TGTGCCAGCAGGGGAGACTCCTACAATGAGCAGTTCTTC. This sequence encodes CASRGDSYNEQFF.

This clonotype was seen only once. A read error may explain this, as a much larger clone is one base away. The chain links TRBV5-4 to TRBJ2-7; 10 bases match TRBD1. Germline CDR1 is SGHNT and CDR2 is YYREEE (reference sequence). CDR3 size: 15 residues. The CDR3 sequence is CASSYGGDRGDEKYF. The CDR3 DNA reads TGTGCCAGCAGCTACGGGGGGGACAGGGGAGACGAGAAGTACTTC.

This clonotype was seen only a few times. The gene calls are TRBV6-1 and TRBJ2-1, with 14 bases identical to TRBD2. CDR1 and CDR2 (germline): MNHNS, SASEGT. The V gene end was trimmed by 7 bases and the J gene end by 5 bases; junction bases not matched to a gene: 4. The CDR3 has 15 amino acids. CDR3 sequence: CASIRLAGGHNEQFF. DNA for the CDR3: TGTGCCAGCATCCGACTAGCGGGGGGGCACAATGAGCAGTTCTTC.

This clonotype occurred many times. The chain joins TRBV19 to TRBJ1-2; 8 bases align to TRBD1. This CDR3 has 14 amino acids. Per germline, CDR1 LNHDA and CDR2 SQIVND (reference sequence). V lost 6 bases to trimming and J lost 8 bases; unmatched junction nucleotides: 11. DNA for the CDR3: TGTGCCAGTAGACCGGGACAGGCGACTCTGGGCTACACCTTC. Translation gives CASRPGQATLGYTF.

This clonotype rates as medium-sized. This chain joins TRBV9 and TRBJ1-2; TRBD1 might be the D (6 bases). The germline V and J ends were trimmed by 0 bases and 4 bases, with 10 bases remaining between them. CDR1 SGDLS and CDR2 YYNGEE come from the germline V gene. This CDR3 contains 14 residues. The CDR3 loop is CASSVDGRGYGYTF. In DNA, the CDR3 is TGTGCCAGCAGCGTAGATGGCAGGGGCTATGGCTACACCTTC.

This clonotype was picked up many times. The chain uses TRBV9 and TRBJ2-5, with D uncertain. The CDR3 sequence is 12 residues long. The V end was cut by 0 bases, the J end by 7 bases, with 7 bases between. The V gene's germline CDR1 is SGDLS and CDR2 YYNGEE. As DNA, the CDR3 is TGTGCCAGCAGCGTAGCTTCTGGGACCCAGTACTTC. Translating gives CASSVASGTQYF.

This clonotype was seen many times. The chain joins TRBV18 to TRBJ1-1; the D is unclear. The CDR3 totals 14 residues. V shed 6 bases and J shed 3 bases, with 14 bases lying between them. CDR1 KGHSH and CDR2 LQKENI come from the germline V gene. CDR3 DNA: TGTGCCAGCTCGCTTGCAACAAGGGACACTGAAGCTTTCTTT. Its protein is CASSLATRDTEAFF. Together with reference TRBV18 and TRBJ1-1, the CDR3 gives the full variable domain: NAGVMQNPRHLVRRRGQEARLRCSPMKGHSHVYWYRQLPEEGLKFMVYLQKENIIDESGMPKERFSAEFPKEGPSILRIQQVVRGDSAAYFCASSLATRDTEAFFGQGTRLTVV.

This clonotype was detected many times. CDR3 bases: TGTGCCAGCAGTGTCTTTTCTGGGGCCAACGTCCTGACTTTC. Protein product: CASSVFSGANVLTF. This chain uses TRBV28 with TRBJ2-6, with no clear D. The CDR3 consists of 14 residues. Trimming removed 5 bases at V and 1 base at J, with 6 bases between. In germline, CDR1 is MDHEN, CDR2 SYDVKM.